This passage covers 15 T cell receptor beta chains from one sample sequenced in a study of cytomegalovirus exposure and HLA in healthy donors. Use of 60 Vbeta and 13 Jbeta primers characterized the PCR. Assay used: immunoSEQ multiplex PCR; TCRdb lists only in-frame clones, some missing. The sample consists of around 130,000 clones, 70% of them appearing once. Sequencing was carried out using PBMCs. These receptors all come from a woman aged 25 to 39 in good health and CMV-seronegative.

The V call is TRBV7-9, the J call TRBJ2-2; 10 bases match TRBD2. With V trimmed by 4 bases and J by 4 bases, 12 bases remained unmatched. The CDR3 totals 18 residues. The germline V gene has CDR1 SEHNR and CDR2 FQNEAQ (reference sequence). The CDR3 DNA is TGTGCCAGCAGCTCATACAGCGGGAGGGCCGATATCACCGGGGAGCTGTTTTTT. It specifies CASSSYSGRADITGELFF.

The chain links TRBV7-2 to TRBJ2-1; TRBD2 agrees at 11 bases. The CDR3 has 16 residues. Germline V gene data show CDR1 as SGHTA and CDR2 as FQGNSA. V lost 4 bases, J lost 13 bases, and 15 bases stayed unmatched. Written as DNA, the CDR3 is TGTGCCAGCAGCTCCCGAACTAGCGGGGGCCTCCGCGGCCAGTTCTTC. Protein sequence: CASSSRTSGGLRGQFF. Drawing the rest from reference TRBV7-2 and TRBJ2-1, the complete variable domain is GAGVSQSPSNKVTEKGKDVELRCDPISGHTALYWYRQSLGQGLEFLIYFQGNSAPDKSGLPSDRFSAERTGGSVSTLTIQRTQQEDSAVYLCASSSRTSGGLRGQFFGPGTRLTVL.

This rearrangement joins TRBV5-1 to TRBJ1-1; 8 bases map to TRBD1. V trimming: 4 bases; J trimming: 1 base; junction bases outside the gene matches: 3. The CDR3 has 14 residues. The germline gives CDR1 SGHRS, CDR2 YFSETQ. CDR3 nucleotides: TGCGCCAGCAGCGAACAGGGGGGGAACACTGAAGCTTTCTTT. It translates to CASSEQGGNTEAFF.

CDR3 coding DNA: TGCGCCAGCGCATGGGGCTCCACGGGGGGGCCAAATGAGCAGTTCTTC. It yields the protein CASAWGSTGGPNEQFF. The chain is built from TRBV5-1 and TRBJ2-1; 8 bases align to TRBD2. The V segment lost 7 bases and the J segment 7 bases; nucleotides outside the gene matches: 16. The CDR3 spans 16 residues. Germline V gene data show CDR1 as SGHRS and CDR2 as YFSETQ.

This clone occurred a few times. One end of the junction does not line up with germline, which may come from a read error. This rearrangement joins TRBV7-3 to TRBJ1-4, with TRBD1 matching over 7 bases. Germline CDR1 and CDR2: SGHTA and FQGTGA. CDR3 length equals 15 residues. The CDR3 coding sequence is TGTGCCAGCAGCCTAACAGGGGAACCTAATGAAAAACTGTTTTTT. Protein: CASSLTGEPNEKLFF.

In nucleotides, the CDR3 is TGTGCCAGCAGTTCCCCCCTAGCGGGAGCCTACGAGCAGTACTTC. Its translation is CASSSPLAGAYEQYF. V gene TRBV6-6 combines with J gene TRBJ2-7; TRBD2 matches 10 bases. CDR1 is MNHNY, CDR2 SVGAGI, per germline (reference sequence). Germline trimming cut 4 bases from V and 2 bases from J; bases unmatched to any gene: 5. The CDR3 is 15 amino acids.

The chain couples TRBV6-1 to TRBJ1-5, with TRBD1 matching over 12 bases. Germline CDR1 reads MNHNS; CDR2 reads SASEGT. V was pared by 4 bases and J by 6 bases, with 7 bases of the junction left unmatched. The CDR3 has 16 residues. The CDR3: CASSGGGTGGLQPQHF. Here the CDR3 DNA reads TGTGCCAGCAGTGGGGGAGGGACAGGGGGCCTTCAGCCCCAGCATTTT.

The rearrangement links TRBV25-1 to TRBJ1-4; TRBD1 agrees at 8 bases. The V gene's germline CDR1 is MGHDK and CDR2 SYGVNS. This CDR3 is built from 15 residues. Germline trimming cut 3 bases from V and 8 bases from J; bases unmatched to any gene: 8. CDR3 amino acids: CASSEAQGAREKLFF. The CDR3, as DNA: TGTGCCAGCAGTGAGGCTCAGGGGGCTCGAGAAAAACTGTTTTTT.

CDR3 nucleotide sequence: TGTGCCAGCAGCGCGGAGACAGACCGTCGCTCTGGGGCCAACGTCCTGACTTTC. Amino acids: CASSAETDRRSGANVLTF. The chain has TRBV7-8 and TRBJ2-6; a possible D gene is TRBD1 (5 bases). The CDR3 loop spans 18 amino acids. Germline lookup yields CDR1 SGHVS and CDR2 FQNEAQ. V was clipped by 5 bases and J by 0 bases, with 17 bases between them.

Remarks on this clone: Germline is not matched at one junction end, which may reflect a read error. The V call is TRBV7-7, the J call TRBJ2-1; D is unclear. The CDR3 is made up of 14 amino acids. Germline V CDR1 and CDR2: SSHAT, FNYEAQ (reference sequence). In DNA form, the CDR3 reads TGTGCTAGCAGCTTAGCCGGAACTAACAATGAGCAGTTCTTC. Translated, it gives CASSLAGTNNEQFF.

In this sample, this clone turned up a few times. The rearrangement links TRBV11-2 to TRBJ1-2, with D possibly being TRBD1 (5 bases). CDR1 is SGHAT, CDR2 FQNNGV, per germline. With 4 bases removed from V and 0 bases from J, the gap between germline ends came to 6 bases. The CDR3 is made up of 13 amino acids. The CDR3 DNA reads TGTGCCAGCAGCTCGGGGGCTAACTATGGCTACACCTTC. Translated, it gives CASSSGANYGYTF.

The rearrangement joins TRBV23-1 to TRBJ2-1; possibly TRBD1 for D (5 bases). TRBV23-1 is labeled an ORF, and its function is uncertain. The length of the CDR3 is 14 residues. V was pared by 5 bases and J by 8 bases, with 16 bases between. The DNA of the CDR3 is TGCGCCAGCAGTTCGCCCAGGGTGAGTGATGAGCAGTTCTTC. Its protein is CASSSPRVSDEQFF.

V is TRBV28 and J is TRBJ1-5; 7 bases fit TRBD1. Losses at the gene ends were 8 bases for V and 3 bases for J; bases not matched to a gene: 7. Germline V gives CDR1 MDHEN, CDR2 SYDVKM. There are 14 residues in the CDR3. Written as DNA, the CDR3 is TGTGCCAGCGTCTATACAGGGGTCAATCAGCCCCAGCATTTT. Amino acid sequence: CASVYTGVNQPQHF.

J is TRBJ2-1 and V is TRBV7-8, with a possible D match to TRBD1 (5 bases). V was shortened by 2 bases and J by 1 base, with 9 bases between the two germline ends. The CDR3 loop spans 15 amino acids. Germline CDR1 and CDR2: SGHVS and FQNEAQ. CDR3 amino acids: CASSLYPGSYNEQFF. The CDR3 bases are TGTGCCAGCAGCTTATATCCAGGGTCCTACAATGAGCAGTTCTTC.

CDR3 loop: CASSLGAGVQETQYF. For the CDR3, the DNA is TGTGCCAGCAGCTTAGGGGCAGGCGTCCAAGAGACCCAGTACTTC. The chain employs TRBV7-3 and TRBJ2-5; D may be TRBD1 (5 bases). The germline V gene encodes CDR1 SGHTA and CDR2 FQGTGA. Trimming pared 2 bases from V and 1 base from J, leaving 11 bases between. The CDR3 is made up of 15 amino acids.